A single sample is the source of the 7 T cell receptor beta chains below, sequenced in a study of T cells in Graves' hyperthyroidism and ophthalmopathy. TCR beta CDR3 regions were amplified from RNA transcripts. Carried out on the TCR CDR3, a first-round RT-PCR used the HTBI primer set. TCRdb called the multiplex PCR reads again in MiXCR, with one record for every CDR3 protein. Of a few hundred thousand distinct CDR3 sequences in the sample, roughly 18% were seen once. The sample was blood. Every receptor here comes from a man younger than 30 with Graves' ophthalmopathy.

CDR3 sequence reads: CASTGSGGGTGELFF. The CDR3 DNA reads as TGTGCCAGCACGGGAAGCGGGGGGGGCACCGGGGAGCTGTTTTTT. The rearrangement uses TRBV6-1 and TRBJ2-2; TRBD2 matches 10 bases. The CDR3 is 15 residues long. J was trimmed by 4 bases and V by 7 bases; bases with no gene match: 6. CDR1 and CDR2 from the germline V gene are MNHNS and SASEGT.

The sample holds many counts of this clonotype. The rearrangement links TRBV12-3 or TRBV12-4 to TRBJ1-5; D remains ambiguous. This CDR3 has 13 amino acids. Trimming pared 2 bases from V and 5 bases from J, leaving 7 bases between. In DNA form, the CDR3 reads TGTGCCAGCAGTTTAACCCAAGATCAGCCCCAGCATTTT. Translated: CASSLTQDQPQHF.

This clonotype was observed a few times. The chain joins TRBV12-3 or TRBV12-4 to TRBJ2-7, with D hard to call. This CDR3 has 15 amino acids. Trimming pared 6 bases from V and 2 bases from J, leaving 17 bases between. CDR3 nucleotide sequence: TGTGCCAGCAGCCCGTCTTTGGCCCAACCCTACGAGCAGTACTTC. Protein: CASSPSLAQPYEQYF.

The CDR3 here is CSVQDSEDSPLHF. CDR3 in DNA: TGCAGCGTCCAGGACTCGGAGGATTCACCCCTCCACTTT. The chain employs TRBV29-1 and TRBJ1-6; no clear D. Trimming pared 6 bases from V and 8 bases from J, leaving 14 bases between. The CDR3 consists of 13 residues. In germline, CDR1 is SQVTM, CDR2 ANQGSEA.

The chain recombines TRBV4-1 with TRBJ2-7; possibly TRBD1 or TRBD2 for D (6 bases each). CDR1 MGHRA and CDR2 YSYEKL come from the germline V gene. This CDR3 is built from 16 residues. The V and J ends lost 1 base and 4 bases respectively, with 17 bases between them. The DNA of the CDR3 is TGCGCCAGCAGCCAAGGAGGGGGGCAGGGGAAATACGAGCAGTACTTC. Encoded protein: CASSQGGGQGKYEQYF.

Many counts were recorded for this clonotype. The chain carries TRBV6-4 and TRBJ2-1; perhaps TRBD1 as D (5 bases). Deletions cut 2 bases from V and 3 bases from J, with 11 bases between. This CDR3 region has 15 residues. Looked up from germline, CDR1 is MRHNA and CDR2 is SNTAGT. Here the CDR3 DNA reads TGTGCCAGCAGTGACGGCATGGGGCGCTACAATGAGCAGTTCTTC. Residues: CASSDGMGRYNEQFF.

V usage is TRBV20-1 and J usage is TRBJ2-4, with D tentatively TRBD2 (7 bases). The germline V gene encodes CDR1 DFQATT and CDR2 SNEGSKA (reference sequence). The CDR3 consists of 14 residues. Trimming left V 0 bases short and J 8 bases short, with 14 bases between. The CDR3 region is CSARDRGAQDIQYF. CDR3 DNA: TGCAGTGCTAGAGATCGGGGGGCCCAGGACATTCAGTACTTC.